These 18 T cell receptor beta chains came from one sample sequenced in a study of T cell responses to AZD1222 COVID-19 vaccine. Measured with immunoSEQ multiplex PCR; TCRdb has only the in-frame clones, and not every one. The profile shows roughly 140,000 clones, roughly 92% of them singletons. Here the sequenced sample was peripheral blood, taken on day 0 of AZD1222 vaccination. These receptors all come from an adult in good health.

The V and J genes are TRBV5-1 and TRBJ2-3; 13 bases fit TRBD2. The CDR3 contains 16 residues. V shed 6 bases, J shed 4 bases, and the junction held 8 bases outside the gene matches. CDR1 is SGHRS and CDR2 is YFSETQ in the germline V gene. The CDR3 coding sequence is TGCGCCAGCACTACTGGACTAGCGGGAGAGGCAGATACGCAGTATTTT. Its translation is CASTTGLAGEADTQYF.

The chain recombines TRBV4-1 with TRBJ1-2; TRBD1 matches at 7 bases. Trimming took 6 bases from V and 3 from J; bases not matched to a gene: 4. Germline-derived CDR1 and CDR2 are MGHRA and YSYEKL. The CDR3 has 13 amino acids. CDR3 sequence (DNA): TGCGCCAGCAGGGCGACAGGGCACTATGGCTACACCTTC. This sequence encodes CASRATGHYGYTF.

J is TRBJ2-1 and V is TRBV5-1; D is possibly TRBD1 (6 bases). The germline CDR1 and CDR2 sequences are SGHRS and YFSETQ. V dropped 2 bases and J dropped 2 bases, with 11 bases sitting between them. The CDR3 contains 15 residues. The CDR3 DNA follows: TGCGCCAGCAGCTTAGGAGACAGGACCTACAATGAGCAGTTCTTC. This encodes CASSLGDRTYNEQFF.

This clone was seen a handful of times. The chain employs TRBV5-1 and TRBJ1-6, with a weak D call TRBD1 (6 bases). The CDR3 sequence is 16 residues long. V shed 1 base and J shed 6 bases, with 14 bases lying between them. Germline V CDR1 and CDR2: SGHRS, YFSETQ. The CDR3 DNA follows: TGCGCCAGCAGCTTGCGGGGTCAGGGGTCTAATTCACCCCTCCACTTT. Translation gives CASSLRGQGSNSPLHF.

The chain combines TRBV10-3 with TRBJ1-1; D is undetermined. Trimming shortened V by 3 bases and J by 9 bases, and 11 bases separated the two germline ends. The germline V gene has CDR1 ENHRY and CDR2 SYGVKD. The CDR3 totals 12 residues. DNA of the CDR3: TGTGCCATCAGTGACGTCGCATTAAAAGCTTTCTTT. This encodes CAISDVALKAFF.

The DNA for the CDR3 is TGTGCCAGCAGCTTAGTCGGAGATTATAGCAATCAGCCCCAGCATTTT. Translation: CASSLVGDYSNQPQHF. The V gene is TRBV7-9, the J gene TRBJ1-5, with unresolved D. Germline loops: CDR1 SEHNR, CDR2 FQNEAQ (reference sequence). This CDR3 has 16 amino acids. Trimming left V 1 base short and J 0 bases short, with 10 bases between.

The V and J genes are TRBV7-3 and TRBJ1-6; 7 positions agree with TRBD1. The CDR3 has 15 residues. Trimming removed 3 bases from V and 8 bases from J; junction bases left unmatched: 7. CDR1 SGHTA and CDR2 FQGTGA come from the germline V gene. The CDR3 is CASSLEGQPYSPLHF. DNA of the CDR3: TGTGCCAGCAGCTTGGAGGGACAGCCCTATTCACCCCTCCACTTT.

The CDR3 nucleotides are TGCGCCAGCAGCTTGGCCACTCGCCAGGGGTGGCACGAGCAGTACTTC. This gives the protein CASSLATRQGWHEQYF. The chain combines TRBV5-1 with TRBJ2-7; tentative D call: TRBD1 (6 bases). Per the germline V gene, CDR1 is SGHRS and CDR2 is YFSETQ. The V and J ends lost 0 bases and 5 bases respectively, with 18 bases between them. The CDR3 covers 16 residues. Variable domain in full (rest from reference TRBV5-1 and TRBJ2-7): KAGVTQTPRYLIKTRGQQVTLSCSPISGHRSVSWYQQTPGQGLQFLFEYFSETQRNKGNFPGRFSGRQFSNSRSEMNVSTLELGDSALYLCASSLATRQGWHEQYFGPGTRLTVT.

The J gene is TRBJ2-7, the V gene TRBV5-4; possibly TRBD2 for D (6 bases). Germline V lookup: CDR1 SGHNT, CDR2 YYREEE (reference sequence). Trimming removed 6 bases at V and 0 bases at J, with 13 bases between. The CDR3 consists of 14 residues. Here the CDR3 reads CASTSGGVSYEQYF. For the CDR3, the DNA is TGTGCCAGCACCTCCGGGGGAGTCTCCTACGAGCAGTACTTC.

V and J are TRBV27 and TRBJ2-6; possibly TRBD1 for D (6 bases). Germline V gives CDR1 MNHEY, CDR2 SMNVEV (reference sequence). V lost 5 bases and J 2 bases, leaving 19 bases between the germline ends. This CDR3 comprises 18 residues. This chain's CDR3 is CASSRPGPGVAGANVLTF. The CDR3 coding sequence is TGTGCCAGCAGTCGACCGGGCCCAGGGGTAGCTGGGGCCAACGTCCTGACTTTC.

The chain uses TRBV11-2 and TRBJ2-5; D is ambiguous. V was pared by 5 bases and J by 0 bases, with 7 bases between. The germline gives CDR1 SGHAT, CDR2 FQNNGV. The CDR3 consists of 13 residues. CDR3: CASSIIYQETQYF. In DNA, the CDR3 is TGTGCCAGCAGCATTATTTACCAAGAGACCCAGTACTTC. Together with reference TRBV11-2 and TRBJ2-5, the CDR3 gives the full variable domain: EAGVAQSPRYKIIEKRQSVAFWCNPISGHATLYWYQQILGQGPKLLIQFQNNGVVDDSQLPKDRFSAERLKGVDSTLKIQPAKLEDSAVYLCASSIIYQETQYFGPGTRLLVL.

The chain couples TRBV5-1 to TRBJ2-1; 9 bases align to TRBD2. This CDR3 contains 15 residues. V lost 0 bases, J lost 7 bases, and 5 bases stayed unmatched. The germline V gene encodes CDR1 SGHRS and CDR2 YFSETQ. The DNA for the CDR3 is TGCGCCAGCAGCTTGGTGGCGGGAGGGGGTAATGAGCAGTTCTTC. Protein sequence: CASSLVAGGGNEQFF.

The V call is TRBV7-9, the J call TRBJ1-1, with no clear D. There are 14 residues in the CDR3. Germline V lookup: CDR1 SEHNR, CDR2 FQNEAQ (reference sequence). V shed 1 base and J shed 5 bases, with 11 bases lying between them. The CDR3 protein is CASSLEVPRTEAFF. The CDR3 DNA reads TGTGCCAGCAGCTTAGAGGTACCCCGGACTGAAGCTTTCTTT.

The chain carries TRBV24-1 and TRBJ1-5; 7 positions match TRBD1. The CDR3 spans 15 residues. Germline assignment: CDR1 KGHDR and CDR2 SFDVKD. The V and J ends lost 0 bases and 7 bases, in that order; junction bases with no gene match: 5. Here the CDR3 reads CATSDLGTDSQPQHF. CDR3 sequence (DNA): TGTGCCACCAGTGATTTGGGGACAGACAGCCAGCCCCAGCATTTT.

The chain combines TRBV10-2 with TRBJ2-7, with a tentative D call TRBD1 (6 bases). Germline lookup yields CDR1 WSHSY and CDR2 SAAADI. CDR3 length: 14 amino acids. The V gene lost 7 bases and the J gene lost 0 bases, with 13 bases spanning the gap. CDR3 DNA sequence: TGCGCCAGCACCGCGACAGGAATCTCCTACGAGCAGTACTTC. This sequence encodes CASTATGISYEQYF.

The gene calls are TRBV27 and TRBJ2-7; 10 nucleotides agree with TRBD2. Per germline, CDR1 MNHEY and CDR2 SMNVEV (reference sequence). This CDR3 contains 15 residues. Germline trimming cut 6 bases from V and 2 bases from J; bases unmatched to any gene: 7. CDR3 amino acids: CASRTPSGGTYEQYF. CDR3 bases: TGTGCCAGCAGGACCCCTAGCGGGGGAACCTACGAGCAGTACTTC.

This rearrangement joins TRBV11-2 to TRBJ1-2; D gene uncertain. The CDR3 is made up of 13 amino acids. V shed 2 bases and J shed 4 bases, with 8 bases lying between them. Germline CDR1 reads SGHAT; CDR2 reads FQNNGV. CDR3 sequence: CASSLNGVYGYTF. The CDR3 DNA follows: TGTGCCAGCAGCTTAAACGGCGTCTATGGCTACACCTTC.

The V gene is TRBV5-1, the J gene TRBJ2-2; 8 bases agree with TRBD1. In germline, CDR1 is SGHRS, CDR2 YFSETQ. With 2 bases clipped from V and 5 bases from J, the junction kept 5 bases outside the gene matches. This CDR3 spans 15 amino acids. CDR3 protein: CASSFAGGDTGELFF. DNA for the CDR3: TGCGCCAGCAGCTTCGCAGGGGGCGATACCGGGGAGCTGTTTTTT.